The 27 T cell receptor beta chains listed next were all sequenced from one sample in a study of CD8+ T cells in alopecia areata. RNA was isolated and reverse transcribed to cDNA, the sequencing template. Produced via immunoSEQ multiplex PCR; TCRdb's table is partial and in-frame only. The sample has some 7,500 clones, approximately 70% seen once. Collection of lesional scalp punch biopsies and peripheral blood was performed in alopecia areata patients. Sequencing used skin, obtained at week 0. These TCRs come from a human donor with alopecia areata.

This chain links TRBV2 with TRBJ2-7, with D uncertain. This CDR3 region has 15 residues. The V gene's germline CDR1 is SNHLY and CDR2 FYNNEI. Trimming shortened V by 5 bases and J by 2 bases, and 16 bases separated the two germline ends. The CDR3 nucleotides are TGTGCCAGCAGTCGAGACCCTTCTAAAACCTACGAGCAGTACTTC. It yields the protein CASSRDPSKTYEQYF.

The J gene is TRBJ2-7, the V gene TRBV7-2; D is perhaps TRBD1 or TRBD2 (6 bases each). V was shortened by 4 bases and J by 2 bases, with 15 bases between the two germline ends. The germline gives CDR1 SGHTA, CDR2 FQGNSA. The CDR3 is 15 residues long. The CDR3 is CASSSGGAVTYEQYF. DNA for the CDR3: TGTGCCAGCAGCTCCGGGGGCGCCGTTACCTACGAGCAGTACTTC.

Only a few counts were recorded for this clone. This chain connects TRBV4-1 to TRBJ2-5; D might be TRBD1 or TRBD2, each matching 5 bases. The germline gives CDR1 MGHRA, CDR2 YSYEKL. CDR3 size: 13 residues. Trimming shortened V by 0 bases and J by 5 bases, and 7 bases separated the two germline ends. CDR3 bases: TGCGCCAGCAGCCAAGACGAGGGGGAGACCCAGTACTTC. Protein product: CASSQDEGETQYF.

J is TRBJ1-1 and V is TRBV28, with D maybe TRBD1 (5 bases). The V and J ends lost 7 bases and 8 bases respectively, with 14 bases between them. There are 12 residues in the CDR3. Looked up from germline, CDR1 is MDHEN and CDR2 is SYDVKM. CDR3 in DNA: TGTGCCAGCACCTTTGACAGCGCAGAAGCTTTCTTT. Translating gives CASTFDSAEAFF.

This chain connects TRBV7-2 to TRBJ1-2; D is possibly TRBD1 (6 bases). Trimming pared 1 base from V and 3 bases from J, leaving 9 bases between. CDR1 and CDR2 from the germline V gene are SGHTA and FQGNSA. CDR3 length: 14 amino acids. In nucleotides, the CDR3 is TGTGCCAGCAGCTTAGTACAGGGATACTATGGCTACACCTTC. It translates to CASSLVQGYYGYTF. Combining the CDR3 with reference TRBV7-2 and TRBJ1-2 gives the whole variable domain GAGVSQSPSNKVTEKGKDVELRCDPISGHTALYWYRQSLGQGLEFLIYFQGNSAPDKSGLPSDRFSAERTGGSVSTLTIQRTQQEDSAVYLCASSLVQGYYGYTFGSGTRLTVV.

The table lists this clone with a few counts. J is TRBJ2-3 and V is TRBV7-6, with 7 positions matching TRBD2. Germline-derived CDR1 and CDR2 are SGHVS and FNYEAQ. CDR3 length equals 16 residues. V shed 0 bases and J 3 bases; nucleotides not matched to a gene: 6. CDR3: CASSLAMASGTDTQYF. The CDR3 bases are TGTGCCAGCAGCTTAGCGATGGCTAGCGGTACAGATACGCAGTATTTT.

Only a few counts were recorded for this clone. The chain has TRBV5-4 and TRBJ2-6; no clear D gene. V was pared by 0 bases and J by 1 base, with 11 bases between. In germline, CDR1 is SGHNT, CDR2 YYREEE (reference sequence). The CDR3 is 17 amino acids. CDR3 bases: TGTGCCAGCAGCTTGGTTTCAGGCCCATCTGGGGCCAACGTCCTGACTTTC. It translates to CASSLVSGPSGANVLTF.

The chain has TRBV30 and TRBJ2-3, with no clear D. The CDR3 contains 15 residues. Germline CDR1 is GTSNPN and CDR2 is SVGIG (reference sequence). V was cut by 2 bases and J by 2 bases, with 14 bases left in between. The CDR3 bases are TGTGCCTGGAGTAAGTTCGCCGATTACACAGATACGCAGTATTTT. Protein: CAWSKFADYTDTQYF.

V usage is TRBV2 and J usage is TRBJ1-2, with D possibly matching TRBD1 (5 bases). This CDR3 region has 13 residues. Looked up from germline, CDR1 is SNHLY and CDR2 is FYNNEI. V shed 5 bases and J shed 10 bases, with 17 bases lying between them. DNA of the CDR3: TGTGCCAGCAGTCGAAATCAACAGGAGCCCTACACCTTC. This sequence encodes CASSRNQQEPYTF. Filled out from reference TRBV2 and TRBJ1-2, the complete variable domain reads EPEVTQTPSHQVTQMGQEVILRCVPISNHLYFYWYRQILGQKVEFLVSFYNNEISEKSEIFDDQFSVERPDGSNFTLKIRSTKLEDSAMYFCASSRNQQEPYTFGSGTRLTVV.

The genes are TRBV19 and TRBJ2-7, with D perhaps TRBD2 (6 bases). Germline-derived CDR1 and CDR2 are LNHDA and SQIVND (reference sequence). Trimming left V 3 bases short and J 0 bases short, with 12 bases between. The CDR3 has 15 residues. CDR3 in DNA: TGTGCCAGTAGTATTGACGGGGGACTCTCCTACGAGCAGTACTTC. It translates to CASSIDGGLSYEQYF.

This clone was observed a few times. J is TRBJ2-3 and V is TRBV5-6; possibly TRBD1 or TRBD2 for D (5 bases each). Trimming removed 4 bases from V and 2 bases from J, with 20 bases in between. Germline V CDR1 and CDR2: SGHDT, YYEEEE. The CDR3 totals 17 residues. CDR3 nucleotide sequence: TGTGCCAGCAGCCTAGACCGGGACCTGAACCCCACAGATACGCAGTATTTT. It is translated as CASSLDRDLNPTDTQYF. The full variable domain, completed using reference TRBV5-6 and TRBJ2-3, is DAGVTQSPTHLIKTRGQQVTLRCSPKSGHDTVSWYQQALGQGPQFIFQYYEEEERQRGNFPDRFSGHQFPNYSSELNVNALLLGDSALYLCASSLDRDLNPTDTQYFGPGTRLTVL.

The rearrangement joins TRBV29-1 to TRBJ1-1; D is uncertain. V was pared by 3 bases and J by 0 bases, with 5 bases between. Germline lookup yields CDR1 SQVTM and CDR2 ANQGSEA. The CDR3 spans 12 residues. The CDR3 DNA is TGCAGCGTTGAGACCCTGAACACTGAAGCTTTCTTT. Translated: CSVETLNTEAFF.

V gene TRBV7-2 combines with J gene TRBJ1-2, with TRBD1 matching over 7 bases. This CDR3 is 11 amino acids long. Losses at the gene ends were 10 bases for V and 4 bases for J; bases not matched to a gene: 3. Germline V gene sequence: CDR1 SGHTA, CDR2 FQGNSA. Written as DNA, the CDR3 is TGTGCCACCGGGACAGCCTATGGCTACACCTTC. It encodes CATGTAYGYTF.

The chain employs TRBV29-1 and TRBJ1-1, with 8 bases fitting TRBD1. Germline loops: CDR1 SQVTM, CDR2 ANQGSEA. The V gene end was trimmed by 7 bases and the J gene end by 11 bases; junction bases not matched to a gene: 0. The CDR3 runs 8 residues. CDR3 in amino acids: CSGDRAFF. CDR3 nucleotide sequence: TGCAGCGGGGACAGGGCTTTCTTT.

This chain connects TRBV10-3 to TRBJ2-1, with D uncertain. The germline V gene has CDR1 ENHRY and CDR2 SYGVKD. The V and J ends lost 0 bases and 4 bases respectively, with 13 bases between them. This CDR3 spans 16 amino acids. CDR3 nucleotide sequence: TGTGCCATCAGTGAGTCGGATGTAATCAGTTACAATGAGCAGTTCTTC. Protein: CAISESDVISYNEQFF.

The chain is built from TRBV2 and TRBJ2-3, with 16 bases that match TRBD2. Trimming cost V 4 bases and J 3 bases; bases outside gene matches: 13. There are 20 residues in the CDR3. Germline V CDR1 and CDR2: SNHLY, FYNNEI. The CDR3 DNA reads TGTGCCAGCAGTGTAACCGGGACTAGCGGGGGGGCTATGAGAACAGATACGCAGTATTTT. This encodes CASSVTGTSGGAMRTDTQYF.

The CDR3 is CASSIGGSYGYTF. The DNA for the CDR3 is TGTGCCAGTAGTATCGGAGGCTCCTATGGCTACACCTTC. V is TRBV19 and J is TRBJ1-2; D remains unclear. CDR3 length: 13 amino acids. Per the germline V gene, CDR1 is LNHDA and CDR2 is SQIVND (reference sequence). Trimming cost V 3 bases and J 4 bases, with 9 bases left between them.

V and J are TRBV14 and TRBJ2-7, with 7 bases lining up with TRBD2. The CDR3 totals 15 residues. V shed 4 bases and J 2 bases; nucleotides not matched to a gene: 8. Germline V gives CDR1 SGHDN, CDR2 FVKESK. CDR3 sequence (DNA): TGTGCCAGCAGCCCGCTGCAGCGGGGAGCCTACGAGCAGTACTTC. Residues: CASSPLQRGAYEQYF.

The rearrangement uses TRBV7-2 and TRBJ2-1, with D uncertain. The CDR3 has 15 amino acids. Germline V lookup: CDR1 SGHTA, CDR2 FQGNSA. Deletions cut 1 base from V and 0 bases from J, with 7 bases between. In DNA, the CDR3 is TGTGCCAGCAGCTTAGGGTGGGGCTCCTACAATGAGCAGTTCTTC. Translation: CASSLGWGSYNEQFF.

This chain uses TRBV19 with TRBJ1-2; D ambiguous. CDR1 and CDR2 from the germline V gene are LNHDA and SQIVND (reference sequence). V lost 7 bases to trimming and J lost 0 bases, with 15 bases between them. The CDR3 extends over 15 amino acids. CDR3 protein: CASTRSGGANYGYTF. CDR3 in DNA: TGTGCCAGTACCCGATCAGGTGGAGCTAACTATGGCTACACCTTC.

The chain has TRBV29-1 and TRBJ2-7, with D maybe TRBD1 (5 bases). The germline CDR1 and CDR2 sequences are SQVTM and ANQGSEA. This CDR3 has 13 residues. The CDR3 loop is CSAADSAVGEQYF. CDR3 nucleotides: TGCAGTGCAGCCGACAGCGCCGTGGGGGAGCAGTACTTC.

This clone was detected only once. This chain connects TRBV5-6 to TRBJ1-2; D gene ambiguous. There are 16 residues in the CDR3. Germline CDR1 SGHDT, CDR2 YYEEEE. The V end was cut by 2 bases, the J end by 2 bases, with 16 bases between. CDR3 DNA: TGTGCCAGCAGCTTCCTTTCTGATCTGGGGAACTATGGCTACACCTTC. Its protein product is CASSFLSDLGNYGYTF.

The chain is built from TRBV13 and TRBJ2-5, with 7 bases aligning to TRBD1. The J call is doubtful: the DNA matches TRBJ2-7 better. This CDR3 has 15 residues. Germline CDR1 is PRHDT and CDR2 is FYEKMQ (reference sequence). The CDR3 protein is CASSPRDSVTYEQYF. The CDR3 DNA is TGTGCCAGCAGCCCACGGGACAGCGTCACCTACGAGCAGTACTTC.

The J gene is TRBJ2-1, the V gene TRBV28; possibly TRBD1 for D (6 bases). The germline CDR1 and CDR2 sequences are MDHEN and SYDVKM. Trimming pared 5 bases from V and 12 bases from J, leaving 20 bases between. The CDR3 length is 14 residues. This chain's CDR3 is CASSPGAAGASQFF. DNA of the CDR3: TGTGCCAGCAGTCCCGGCGCCGCAGGGGCTTCGCAGTTCTTC.

The rearrangement uses TRBV10-3 and TRBJ1-2; possibly TRBD1 for D (5 bases). CDR3 length: 13 residues. Germline CDR1 is ENHRY and CDR2 is SYGVKD. V dropped 5 bases and J dropped 4 bases, with 11 bases sitting between them. CDR3 protein: CAISSGLLYGYTF. Written as DNA, the CDR3 is TGTGCCATCAGTTCAGGGCTTCTCTATGGCTACACCTTC.

This clone was counted once. The chain employs TRBV6-5 and TRBJ1-1; D remains ambiguous. CDR1 MNHEY and CDR2 SVGAGI come from the germline V gene. Between the trimmed V and J ends, which lost 7 bases and 1 base, there was a span of 16 bases. The CDR3 runs to 15 residues. CDR3 residues: CASTTRVAPNTEAFF. CDR3 nucleotide sequence: TGTGCCAGCACCACGCGAGTCGCACCGAACACTGAAGCTTTCTTT.

The J gene is TRBJ2-1, the V gene TRBV11-2, with D unclear. The CDR3 totals 11 residues. V lost 4 bases and J lost 10, with 8 bases in between. The germline CDR1 and CDR2 sequences are SGHAT and FQNNGV. DNA for the CDR3: TGTGCCAGCAGCTCGAACGAAGAGCAGTTCTTC. Encoded protein: CASSSNEEQFF. Filled out from reference TRBV11-2 and TRBJ2-1, the complete variable domain reads EAGVAQSPRYKIIEKRQSVAFWCNPISGHATLYWYQQILGQGPKLLIQFQNNGVVDDSQLPKDRFSAERLKGVDSTLKIQPAKLEDSAVYLCASSSNEEQFFGPGTRLTVL.